The clone carrying this TCR beta chain appeared a few times. Antigen specificity is unknown. This record comes from a study of T cell repertoires in cytomegalovirus infection. As for the study in general: It can be stated that public TCR beta signatures indicated CMV infection as well as a matching HLA type.

Study-level results: CMV-specific TCR beta clonotypes restricted by HLA-C dominated the ex vivo response. Totalled public TCR beta family frequency picked out people who carried CMV plus the relevant HLA.

Germline V gene lookup returns CDR1 SQVTM and CDR2 ANQGSEA. This CDR3 contains 13 residues. Trimming took 7 bases from V and 0 from J; bases not matched to a gene: 4. TCRdb passed the reads through MiXCR, listing each CDR3 protein once. Of roughly 300,000 distinct CDR3 sequences listed, 20% to 30% were seen once; the top ten hold about 14%. V gene TRBV29-1 combines with J gene TRBJ1-1; 8 positions match TRBD1. The sequenced sample consisted of PBMCs. The receptor was derived from a human donor in good health (CMV status not recorded). Some clones in this sample may be carry-over from other donors' samples. CDR3: CSARGQMNTEAFF. In DNA, the CDR3 is TGCAGCGCCAGGGGGCAGATGAACACTGAAGCTTTCTTT.